A single TCR beta chain is shown here with its context. The antigen remains unidentified. Germline CDR1 and CDR2: SEHNR and FQNEAQ (reference sequence). This CDR3 region has 19 residues. With 4 bases clipped from V and 1 base from J, the junction kept 12 bases outside the gene matches. The data are from a study of identifying expanded T cells in peripheral blood. Findings and limits, study-wide: Differentially abundant clones: 0.95 to 1.5 between replicates, 16.4 at around 15 days, 18 to 20 at four. Across healthy donors, higher total template counts meant significantly greater approximately two-week count variance.

The protocol was immunoSEQ multiplex PCR, while the TCRdb copy is restricted to in-frame clones and leaves out a portion. The data contain approximately 100,000 clones, approximately 90% of them singletons. This TCR came from a person aged 18-69 years in good health. This chain links TRBV7-9 with TRBJ2-6, with 8 bases lining up with TRBD1. The specimen was blood. The CDR3: CASSYDRRQGFSGANVLTF. CDR3 bases: TGTGCCAGCAGCTACGACCGGAGACAGGGGTTTTCTGGGGCCAACGTCCTGACTTTC.